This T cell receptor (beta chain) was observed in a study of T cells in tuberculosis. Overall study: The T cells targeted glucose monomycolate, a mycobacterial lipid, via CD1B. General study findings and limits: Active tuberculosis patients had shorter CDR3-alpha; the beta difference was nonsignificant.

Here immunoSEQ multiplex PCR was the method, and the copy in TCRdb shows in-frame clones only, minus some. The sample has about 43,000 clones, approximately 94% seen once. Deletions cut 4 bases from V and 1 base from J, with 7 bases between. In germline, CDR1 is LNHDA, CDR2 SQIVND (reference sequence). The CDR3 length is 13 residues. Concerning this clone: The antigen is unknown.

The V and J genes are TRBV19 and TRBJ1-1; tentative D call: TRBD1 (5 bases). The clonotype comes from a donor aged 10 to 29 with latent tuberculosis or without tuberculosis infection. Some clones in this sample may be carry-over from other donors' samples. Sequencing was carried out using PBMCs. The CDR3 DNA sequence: TGTGCCAGTAGTAACCAGGGGAACACTGAAGCTTTCTTT. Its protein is CASSNQGNTEAFF.